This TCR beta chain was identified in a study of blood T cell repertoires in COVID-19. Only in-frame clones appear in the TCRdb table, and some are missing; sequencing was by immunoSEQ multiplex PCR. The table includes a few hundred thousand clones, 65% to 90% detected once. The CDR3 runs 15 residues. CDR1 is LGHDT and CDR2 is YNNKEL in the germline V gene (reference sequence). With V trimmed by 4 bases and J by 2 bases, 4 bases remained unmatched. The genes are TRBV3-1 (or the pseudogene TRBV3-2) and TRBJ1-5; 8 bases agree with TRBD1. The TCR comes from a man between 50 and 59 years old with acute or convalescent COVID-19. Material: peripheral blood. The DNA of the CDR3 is TGTGCCAGCAGCCTTTCGGACAGGGGCAATCAGCCCCAGCATTTT. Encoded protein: CASSLSDRGNQPQHF.